The rows below give T cell receptor beta chains drawn from one sample of a study of cytomegalovirus exposure and HLA in healthy donors. Profiling relied on immunoSEQ multiplex PCR, and the TCRdb table lists in-frame clones only, not all of them. Of about 120,000 clones listed, roughly 80% are singletons. Input material: PBMCs. Receptor source: a man aged 45-60 years in good health and CMV-seropositive. The CDR3 runs from the conserved cysteine through the conserved F or W. A D gene is named only where the DNA matches it firmly. Rows may omit the clone size; those that give it use once, few, many or a size class.

.	TRBV7-9	TRBJ2-7	.	TGTGCCAGCGGTGGCGGAGGGCCGTATGAGCAGTACTTC	CASGGGGPYEQYF
.	TRBV6-5	TRBJ1-1	TRBD1	TGTGCCAGCAGCCGACAGGGTGGAGCGAACACTGAAGCTTTCTTT	CASSRQGGANTEAFF
once	TRBV28	TRBJ1-4	.	TGTGCCAGCAGCCCGCCGGGGGGTATAGGTGAAAAACTGTTTTTT	CASSPPGGIGEKLFF
.	TRBV7-2	TRBJ2-5	TRBD1	TGTGCCAGCAGCTTAGCGGTGACAGGGGTCCAAGAGACCCAGTACTTC	CASSLAVTGVQETQYF
.	TRBV19	TRBJ1-5	.	TGTGCCAGTAGTATAGATCTCGGTCAGCCCCAGCATTTT	CASSIDLGQPQHF
.	TRBV6-5	TRBJ1-4	.	TGTGCCAGCAGCCGACAAGGGGCGACTAATGAAAAACTGTTTTTT	CASSRQGATNEKLFF
few	TRBV4-1	TRBJ1-4	TRBD1	TGCGCCAGCAGCCACACAGGGGGTTGGGAAAAACTGTTTTTT	CASSHTGGWEKLFF
once	TRBV18	TRBJ2-7	.	TGTGCCAGCTCACCGGACACCGTCTCCTACGAGCAGTACTTC	CASSPDTVSYEQYF
.	TRBV5-8	TRBJ1-2	.	TGTGCCAGCAGCTTCAGGGTTCCTGGCTACACCTTC	CASSFRVPGYTF
.	TRBV2	TRBJ2-3	TRBD2	TGTGCCAGCCGGGGGGAGGGAGATACGCAGTATTTT	CASRGEGDTQYF
.	TRBV19	TRBJ2-5	TRBD2	TGTGCCAGTAGTATTGTAGCGGGAGAGGAGATCCAGTACTTC	CASSIVAGEEIQYF
few	TRBV18	TRBJ1-1	TRBD1	TGTGCCAGCTCACCACTTCAGACAGGGGGAACTGAAGCTTTCTTT	CASSPLQTGGTEAFF
.	TRBV7-2	TRBJ1-1	.	TGTGCCAGCAGCTTATCCGGGACTGAAGCTTTCTTT	CASSLSGTEAFF
.	TRBV4-2	TRBJ1-2	.	TGTGCCAGCAGTCAGGAAGGGACAATTAGCTATGGCTACACCTTC	CASSQEGTISYGYTF
.	TRBV5-1	TRBJ1-1	TRBD1	TGCGCCAGCAGCCCGGACAGGGGGATGAACACTGAAGCTTTCTTT	CASSPDRGMNTEAFF
.	TRBV30	TRBJ1-2	TRBD1	TGTGCCTGGACATTGGACAGGGCTAACTATGGCTACACCTTC	CAWTLDRANYGYTF
once	TRBV7-8	TRBJ1-1	TRBD1	TGTGCCAGCAGCCTCGACAGGGGGAACACTGAAGCTTTCTTT	CASSLDRGNTEAFF
.	TRBV7-8	TRBJ2-1	.	TGTGCCAGCAGCTACTCGCTGCTGGGGAGCTCCTACAATGAGCAGTTCTTC	CASSYSLLGSSYNEQFF
once	TRBV5-1	TRBJ2-3	TRBD2	TGCGCCAGCAGCCCTAGAGCGGGGGGGCTCCCAGATACGCAGTATTTT	CASSPRAGGLPDTQYF
once	TRBV2	TRBJ2-1	TRBD1	TGTGCCAGCAGTGAATTGGGACAGGGGTACAATGAGCAGTTCTTC	CASSELGQGYNEQFF
.	TRBV7-9	TRBJ2-2	TRBD2	TGTGCCAGCAGCTCCCGGGGAGGGGACGCCACCGGGGAGCTGTTTTTT	CASSSRGGDATGELFF
.	TRBV28	TRBJ1-2	.	TGTGCCAGCAGTTCGCCAGGTGGTGGCTACACCTTC	CASSSPGGGYTF
.	TRBV11-1	TRBJ2-5	TRBD1	TGTGCCAGCAGCTTATCCGGGACAGGGAAAGAGCAGTACTTC	CASSLSGTGKEQYF
.	TRBV5-4	TRBJ1-4	TRBD1	TGTGCCAGCAGCTTGGGGGGGACAGCCTGGGAGGAAAAACTGTTTTTT	CASSLGGTAWEEKLFF
few	TRBV10-3	TRBJ1-5	.	TGTGCCATCAGCCTGGCGGGGGACAATCAGCCCCAGCATTTT	CAISLAGDNQPQHF
.	TRBV29-1	TRBJ1-2	.	TGCAGCGCGACAGGTTTTAACTATGGCTACACCTTC	CSATGFNYGYTF
.	TRBV5-1	TRBJ2-5	.	TGCGCCAGCACCCGTGAAGGTGGGGAGCAGTACTTC	CASTREGGEQYF
.	TRBV5-1	TRBJ1-3	.	TGCGCCAGCAGCCTATCTGCCTCACCTGGAAACACCATATATTTT	CASSLSASPGNTIYF
.	TRBV7-7	TRBJ2-7	TRBD2	TGTGCCAGCAGCCCGACTAGCGGGAGCAACGAGCAGTACTTC	CASSPTSGSNEQYF
.	TRBV9	TRBJ2-7	.	TGTGCCAGCAGCGTAGGACAGGCACACTCCTACGAGCAGTACTTC	CASSVGQAHSYEQYF
once	TRBV18	TRBJ1-5	TRBD1	TGTGCCAGCTCACTTGATGGAGGGACAGGGGTGTATCAGCCCCAGCATTTT	CASSLDGGTGVYQPQHF
.	TRBV6-5	TRBJ1-2	TRBD1	TGTGCCAGCAGTGGCCAGACAGGGTACGGCTACACCTTC	CASSGQTGYGYTF
.	TRBV19	TRBJ2-1	TRBD2	TGTGCCAGTACCTCAGCGGGAGTAACCCACAATGAGCAGTTCTTC	CASTSAGVTHNEQFF
few	TRBV5-4	TRBJ1-2	TRBD1	TGTGCCAGCAGCCCGGGGGACAGGGGGCAAGGCTACACCTTC	CASSPGDRGQGYTF
.	TRBV10-3	TRBJ2-1	.	TGTGCCCTCGGGGGAAGCTACAATGAGCAGTTCTTC	CALGGSYNEQFF
.	TRBV6-1	TRBJ1-6	.	TGTGCCAGCAGTGCCCAGGAAAAAGGTACTTCACCCCTCCACTTT	CASSAQEKGTSPLHF
.	TRBV15	TRBJ2-7	.	TGTGCCACCAGCAGAGATTTGCGGGGGCAGTACTTC	CATSRDLRGQYF
.	TRBV15	TRBJ1-1	.	TGTGCCACCAGCAGAGACAGGGGATCTCTTGAAGCTTTCTTT	CATSRDRGSLEAFF
.	TRBV9	TRBJ1-4	TRBD1	TGTGCCAGCAGCGTGTCCCAGGGACAGGGGAATGAAAAACTGTTTTTT	CASSVSQGQGNEKLFF